This entry features one T cell receptor (beta chain) sequence. The source of the sample is a study of blood T cells in healthy people across ages. Through a sample-barcoded 5' primer and a J-beta primer mix, a second PCR was run for 7 to 11 cycles. TCRdb passed the 5' RACE reads through MiXCR, listing each CDR3 protein once. The table records fewer than 750,000 distinct CDR3 sequences, roughly 48% of them present only once. The CDR3 extends over 14 amino acids. CDR1 is LNHNV, CDR2 YYDKDF, per germline (reference sequence). Trimming cost V 0 bases and J 8 bases, with 13 bases left between them. Extractions gave at least 5.5 micrograms of total RNA per sample.

The source is an elderly man in good health. Sequencing was done on a sample of blood. The V call is TRBV15, the J call TRBJ1-1, with unresolved D. The CDR3 is CATSRDPQSPEAFF. CDR3 sequence (DNA): TGTGCCACCAGCAGAGACCCTCAATCCCCAGAAGCTTTCTTT.